These 30 T cell receptor beta chains were sequenced from one sample in a study of identifying expanded T cells in peripheral blood. TCRdb keeps only in-frame clones here, not all; method: immunoSEQ multiplex PCR. The table has some 77,000 clones, 70% to 90% seen once. The sample taken for sequencing was blood. These receptors originate from a person aged 18 to 75 in good health.

The rearrangement uses TRBV5-1 and TRBJ2-3; possibly TRBD1 for D (6 bases). The CDR3 covers 13 residues. Per the germline V gene, CDR1 is SGHRS and CDR2 is YFSETQ. V was clipped by 7 bases and J by 1 base, with 10 bases between them. The CDR3, as DNA: TGCGCCAGCGATGCAGGGGGCACAGATACGCAGTATTTT. Protein product: CASDAGGTDTQYF.

This chain joins TRBV14 and TRBJ2-7, with TRBD2 matching over 9 bases. CDR1 is SGHDN and CDR2 is FVKESK in the germline V gene. V trimming: 0 bases; J trimming: 6 bases; junction bases outside the gene matches: 3. CDR3 length: 14 residues. This CDR3 is CASSQDGLASEQYF. CDR3 sequence (DNA): TGTGCCAGCAGCCAAGATGGACTAGCGAGCGAGCAGTACTTC.

The chain carries TRBV7-2 and TRBJ2-1, with TRBD2 matching over 9 bases. The CDR3 extends over 16 amino acids. Germline V lookup: CDR1 SGHTA, CDR2 FQGNSA. V trimming: 8 bases; J trimming: 7 bases; junction bases outside the gene matches: 15. The CDR3 protein is CASLQGGGAGENEQFF. The CDR3 DNA is TGTGCCAGCCTACAAGGCGGGGGGGCCGGTGAAAATGAGCAGTTCTTC.

This sequence joins TRBV4-1 and TRBJ2-1; 7 bases fit TRBD2. Germline V CDR1 and CDR2: MGHRA, YSYEKL. Unmatched junction bases numbered 9, after V lost 4 bases and J lost 0 bases. CDR3 size: 17 residues. In DNA, the CDR3 is TGCGCCAGCAGCCTTATGGGCGGGGGTTTCTCCTACAATGAGCAGTTCTTC. Translating gives CASSLMGGGFSYNEQFF.

The chain joins TRBV21-1 to TRBJ1-4; TRBD1 reflects the table's D call only, with no check against the DNA. TRBV21-1 is a pseudogene segment. CDR3 length equals 22 residues. The CDR3 protein is CASSVQQGYRRRPNPRIEKLFF. The CDR3 DNA follows: TGTGCCAGCAGCGTGCAACAGGGATACCGCCGCCGACCCAACCCGAGAATCGAAAAACTGTTTTTT.

The gene calls are TRBV7-2 and TRBJ1-1; TRBD1 matches 7 bases. V dropped 5 bases and J dropped 3; count of bases not matched to a gene: 9. CDR1 is SGHTA and CDR2 is FQGNSA in the germline V gene. This CDR3 has 15 residues. This CDR3 reads CASSIYRGFYTEAFF. The CDR3 DNA sequence: TGTGCCAGCAGCATCTACAGGGGTTTCTACACTGAAGCTTTCTTT. Using reference TRBV7-2 and TRBJ1-1 for the parts outside the CDR3, the full variable domain is GAGVSQSPSNKVTEKGKDVELRCDPISGHTALYWYRQSLGQGLEFLIYFQGNSAPDKSGLPSDRFSAERTGGSVSTLTIQRTQQEDSAVYLCASSIYRGFYTEAFFGQGTRLTVV.

This clone was counted between two and nine times. The chain is built from TRBV15 and TRBJ2-5; 8 bases are shared with TRBD1. The V and J ends lost 0 bases and 5 bases, in that order; junction bases with no gene match: 8. This CDR3 has 16 residues. Germline CDR1 LNHNV, CDR2 YYDKDF (reference sequence). In DNA form, the CDR3 reads TGTGCCACCAGCAGAGATCGGATGACAGGGGCGGAGACCCAGTACTTC. Its translation is CATSRDRMTGAETQYF.

The chain links TRBV10-3 to TRBJ1-1; D possibly corresponds to TRBD1 (6 bases). CDR1 ENHRY and CDR2 SYGVKD come from the germline V gene. Trimming removed 7 bases at V and 3 bases at J, with 12 bases between. The CDR3 has 13 amino acids. CDR3 protein: CAITGAVDTEAFF. The CDR3 DNA is TGTGCCATCACAGGGGCGGTAGACACTGAAGCTTTCTTT.

The rearrangement joins TRBV15 to TRBJ1-5; TRBD1 aligns across 7 bases. CDR1 is LNHNV and CDR2 is YYDKDF in the germline V gene (reference sequence). This CDR3 is built from 20 residues. V was pared by 0 bases and J by 3 bases, with 17 bases of the junction left unmatched. CDR3 protein: CATSRDLSVGRGRDNQPQHF. CDR3 DNA: TGTGCCACCAGCAGAGATCTTTCCGTGGGCAGGGGGAGGGACAATCAGCCCCAGCATTTT.

The chain employs TRBV30 and TRBJ1-1; no definite D call. Deletions cut 0 bases from V and 4 bases from J, with 9 bases between. This CDR3 contains 13 residues. CDR1 and CDR2 from the germline V gene are GTSNPN and SVGIG (reference sequence). The CDR3 is CAWSVWWGTEAFF. CDR3 coding DNA: TGTGCCTGGAGTGTATGGTGGGGCACTGAAGCTTTCTTT.

J is TRBJ1-1 and V is TRBV6-5; no clear D. Trimming took off 0 bases at V and 8 bases at J, with 10 bases between the two ends. The length of the CDR3 is 13 residues. The germline V gene has CDR1 MNHEY and CDR2 SVGAGI. The CDR3 nucleotides are TGTGCCAGCAGTTACTCGCGGCCGCTAGAAGCTTTCTTT. This translates into CASSYSRPLEAFF.

The V call is TRBV5-1, the J call TRBJ2-1, with 14 bases matching TRBD2. The CDR3 runs 15 residues. Germline V gene sequence: CDR1 SGHRS, CDR2 YFSETQ. With V trimmed by 3 bases and J by 10 bases, 6 bases remained unmatched. In DNA form, the CDR3 reads TGCGCCAGCAGCTCCGGGACTAGCGGGGGATGGGAGCAGTTCTTC. This gives the protein CASSSGTSGGWEQFF.

The J gene is TRBJ1-4, the V gene TRBV2; D perhaps matches TRBD1 (5 bases). The CDR3 loop spans 11 amino acids. Germline lookup yields CDR1 SNHLY and CDR2 FYNNEI. The V end lost 11 bases, the J end lost 8 bases, and 12 bases lay between the germline ends. CDR3 protein: CAFQRGEKLFF. CDR3 nucleotides: TGTGCCTTCCAACGGGGGGAAAAACTGTTTTTT.

A few counts support this clone. The rearrangement links TRBV5-4 to TRBJ2-5; TRBD2 matches 11 bases. The V and J ends lost 4 bases and 2 bases, in that order; junction bases with no gene match: 1. The germline gives CDR1 SGHNT, CDR2 YYREEE (reference sequence). The CDR3 consists of 14 residues. CDR3 region: CASSVAGGQETQYF. In DNA form, the CDR3 reads TGTGCCAGCAGCGTAGCGGGGGGGCAAGAGACCCAGTACTTC.

The rearrangement joins TRBV9 to TRBJ1-6; D gene ambiguous. Trimming shortened V by 4 bases and J by 5 bases, and 7 bases separated the two germline ends. The CDR3 length is 13 residues. From germline, CDR1 is SGDLS and CDR2 YYNGEE. The CDR3, as DNA: TGTGCCAGCAGCTGGGTCAATAATTCACCCCTCCACTTT. Its translation: CASSWVNNSPLHF.

This rearrangement joins TRBV7-2 to TRBJ2-3, with D possibly called TRBD1 or TRBD2 (5 bases each). The CDR3 loop spans 15 amino acids. V gave up 2 bases and J gave up 1 base, with 10 bases separating them. Germline V lookup: CDR1 SGHTA, CDR2 FQGNSA. CDR3 in amino acids: CASSLWDGRTDTQYF. CDR3 sequence (DNA): TGTGCCAGCAGCTTATGGGACGGACGCACAGATACGCAGTATTTT.

This clone has just one count. The chain employs TRBV28 and TRBJ2-3; either TRBD1 or TRBD2 may fit D (5 bases each). V dropped 8 bases and J dropped 5 bases, with 20 bases sitting between them. CDR1 is MDHEN, CDR2 SYDVKM, per germline. This CDR3 spans 15 amino acids. CDR3 DNA: TGTGCCAGCTCCCCCAGTTTGGGACGGTTAGATACGCAGTATTTT. Its translation: CASSPSLGRLDTQYF.

The chain uses TRBV27 and TRBJ1-1; 8 bases map to TRBD1. Germline V CDR1 and CDR2: MNHEY, SMNVEV (reference sequence). The CDR3 length is 13 residues. Losses at the gene ends were 6 bases for V and 1 base for J; bases not matched to a gene: 1. The CDR3 sequence is CASRGQANTEAFF. CDR3 bases: TGTGCCAGCAGGGGACAGGCGAACACTGAAGCTTTCTTT.

The chain joins TRBV7-7 to TRBJ2-2; 7 nucleotides line up with TRBD1. The CDR3 has 14 residues. The germline CDR1 and CDR2 sequences are SSHAT and FNYEAQ (reference sequence). The V and J ends lost 5 bases and 4 bases, in that order; junction bases with no gene match: 4. The CDR3 protein is CASSRQGFTGELFF. Written as DNA, the CDR3 is TGTGCCAGCAGCAGACAGGGTTTCACCGGGGAGCTGTTTTTT. The full variable domain, its missing parts supplied by reference TRBV7-7 and TRBJ2-2, is GAGVSQSPRYKVTKRGQDVTLRCDPISSHATLYWYQQALGQGPEFLTYFNYEAQPDKSGLPSDRFSAERPEGSISTLTIQRTEQRDSAMYRCASSRQGFTGELFFGEGSRLTVL.

This chain links TRBV10-3 with TRBJ2-7; 9 bases map to TRBD1. CDR3 size: 12 residues. Losses at the gene ends were 10 bases for V and 7 bases for J; bases not matched to a gene: 8. Germline CDR1 and CDR2: ENHRY and SYGVKD. As DNA, the CDR3 is TGTGCCACGACACAGGGGGCTGGGGAGCAGTACTTC. Translation: CATTQGAGEQYF.

Regarding this clone: In the same sample, other DNA sequences code for this CDR3. The gene calls are TRBV5-1 and TRBJ1-6; D perhaps matches TRBD1 (6 bases). Germline assignment: CDR1 SGHRS and CDR2 YFSETQ. The length of the CDR3 is 13 residues. V lost 8 bases and J 5 bases, leaving 11 bases between the germline ends. CDR3 sequence reads: CARWTDDNSPLHF. The CDR3 DNA reads as TGCGCCAGGTGGACAGACGATAATTCACCCCTCCACTTT.

V and J are TRBV12-5 and TRBJ2-3; D is possibly TRBD2 (6 bases). Looked up from germline, CDR1 is LGHNT and CDR2 is FRNRAP. Trimming pared 7 bases from V and 0 bases from J, leaving 17 bases between. The length of the CDR3 is 16 residues. CDR3 sequence: CASADYRFVSTDTQYF. CDR3 sequence (DNA): TGTGCTAGTGCGGACTACAGATTTGTTAGCACAGATACGCAGTATTTT.

The chain couples TRBV7-2 to TRBJ2-3, with a tentative D call TRBD1 (5 bases). The CDR3 runs to 15 residues. V shed 3 bases and J shed 5 bases, with 15 bases lying between them. Germline V gene lookup returns CDR1 SGHTA and CDR2 FQGNSA. CDR3 protein: CASSFKAGWGDTQYF. The CDR3, as DNA: TGTGCCAGCAGCTTCAAGGCAGGGTGGGGAGATACGCAGTATTTT.

V is TRBV5-6 and J is TRBJ2-5; D tentatively reads TRBD1 or TRBD2 (5 bases each). The CDR3 extends over 14 amino acids. Trimming removed 3 bases at V and 1 base at J, with 10 bases between. Germline CDR1 reads SGHDT; CDR2 reads YYEEEE. The CDR3 is CASSSGSSQETQYF. In nucleotides, the CDR3 is TGTGCCAGCAGCTCAGGGAGTAGCCAAGAGACCCAGTACTTC.

V and J are TRBV13 and TRBJ2-5; D might be TRBD2 (6 bases). The CDR3 spans 14 residues. Trimming left V 3 bases short and J 0 bases short, with 8 bases between. The germline gives CDR1 PRHDT, CDR2 FYEKMQ (reference sequence). The CDR3 reads CASSLGDYQETQYF. The CDR3 coding sequence is TGTGCCAGCAGCTTGGGGGACTACCAAGAGACCCAGTACTTC.

CDR3 in DNA: TGCGCCAGCAGCTCGGACACGGTGGGCTACAATGAGCAGTTCTTC. As protein: CASSSDTVGYNEQFF. The rearrangement links TRBV5-1 to TRBJ2-1; perhaps TRBD1 as D (5 bases). V lost 3 bases and J lost 3, with 13 bases in between. The CDR3 length is 15 residues. Germline V lookup: CDR1 SGHRS, CDR2 YFSETQ.

The genes are TRBV5-1 and TRBJ2-7, with 7 nucleotides matching TRBD2. Germline CDR1 and CDR2: SGHRS and YFSETQ. With 3 bases clipped from V and 0 bases from J, the junction kept 12 bases outside the gene matches. This CDR3 is built from 17 residues. CDR3 sequence: CASSWGIGRGTSYEQYF. CDR3 coding DNA: TGCGCCAGCAGCTGGGGGATCGGGCGGGGGACCTCCTACGAGCAGTACTTC. Looking up the rest from reference TRBV5-1 and TRBJ2-7 gives the full variable domain: KAGVTQTPRYLIKTRGQQVTLSCSPISGHRSVSWYQQTPGQGLQFLFEYFSETQRNKGNFPGRFSGRQFSNSRSEMNVSTLELGDSALYLCASSWGIGRGTSYEQYFGPGTRLTVT.

The CDR3 sequence: CASSLYGGEDTGELFF. DNA for the CDR3: TGTGCCAGCAGCTTATACGGGGGCGAGGACACCGGGGAGCTGTTTTTT. This chain links TRBV11-3 with TRBJ2-2; D might be TRBD1 or TRBD2, each matching 6 bases. CDR3 length: 16 amino acids. The V end was cut by 2 bases, the J end by 3 bases, with 13 bases between. Germline CDR1 SGHNT, CDR2 YENEEA.

This clone was picked up many times. The chain recombines TRBV7-9 with TRBJ2-7; no clear D gene. V was cut by 3 bases and J by 4 bases, with 13 bases left in between. CDR1 and CDR2 from the germline V gene are SEHNR and FQNEAQ (reference sequence). The CDR3 sequence is 14 residues long. In DNA, the CDR3 is TGTGCCAGCAGCTTGACGGGTGTTACTTACGAGCAGTACTTC. Encoded protein: CASSLTGVTYEQYF.

The chain recombines TRBV6-5 with TRBJ1-2; no reliable D call. Between the trimmed V and J ends, which lost 7 bases and 7 bases, there was a span of 22 bases. The CDR3 length is 15 residues. The germline V gene encodes CDR1 MNHEY and CDR2 SVGAGI. The CDR3 sequence is CASIPKRVAAGGYTF. In DNA form, the CDR3 reads TGTGCCAGCATCCCGAAGAGGGTCGCCGCGGGTGGCTACACCTTC.